The entry below gives a single T cell receptor (beta chain) sequence along with its context. Its antigen is not known. Profiled with immunoSEQ multiplex PCR; TCRdb holds only in-frame clones, not every one. Here the sample spans 120,000 or so clones, 88% being singletons. V shed 5 bases and J shed 4 bases, with 15 bases lying between them. The CDR3 length is 15 residues. CDR1 LGHDT and CDR2 YNNKEL come from the germline V gene (reference sequence). Samples with a second dose at about 4 or about 12 weeks were pooled together. The data were taken from a study of T cell responses to AZD1222 COVID-19 vaccine. Overall study results and limits: Donor demographics were predominantly white British with a female majority; clonal diversity may be underestimated. Regions 160-218 and 743-854 dominated among vaccine-associated CD4 TCRs spanning spike.

Sample: peripheral blood, taken 28 days after the second AZD1222 dose. The TCR was taken from an adult who received the AZD1222 COVID-19 vaccine. The gene calls are TRBV3-1 (or the pseudogene TRBV3-2) and TRBJ2-1; D is possibly TRBD2 (5 bases). The CDR3 DNA reads as TGTGCCAGCAGCGGGGAGAGGGAGAGGTACAATGAGCAGTTCTTC. This codes for CASSGERERYNEQFF.